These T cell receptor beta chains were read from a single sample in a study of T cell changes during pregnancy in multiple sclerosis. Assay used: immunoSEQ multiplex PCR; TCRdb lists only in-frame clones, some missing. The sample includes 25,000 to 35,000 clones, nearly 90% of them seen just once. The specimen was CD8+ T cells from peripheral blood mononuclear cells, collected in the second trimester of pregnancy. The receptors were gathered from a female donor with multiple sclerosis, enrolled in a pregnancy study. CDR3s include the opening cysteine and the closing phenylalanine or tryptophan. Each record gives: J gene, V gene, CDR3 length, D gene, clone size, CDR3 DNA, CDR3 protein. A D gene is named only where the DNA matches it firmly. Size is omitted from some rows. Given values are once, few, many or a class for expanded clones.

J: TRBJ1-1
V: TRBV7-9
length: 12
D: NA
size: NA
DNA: TGTGCCAGCAGCTTAGGGGCGTCTGAAGCTTTCTTT
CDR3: CASSLGASEAFF

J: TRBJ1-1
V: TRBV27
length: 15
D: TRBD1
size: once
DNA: TGTGCCAGCAGTCACACCGGGACAGGGAACACTGAAGCTTTCTTT
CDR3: CASSHTGTGNTEAFF

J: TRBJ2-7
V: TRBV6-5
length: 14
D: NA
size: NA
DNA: TGTGCCAGCAGTCTAGCGCTAAACTCCTACGAGCAGTACTTC
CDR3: CASSLALNSYEQYF

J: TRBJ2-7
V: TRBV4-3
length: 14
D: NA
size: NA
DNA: TGCGCCAGCAGCCAAGATCCGGGGATCTACGAGCAGTACTTC
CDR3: CASSQDPGIYEQYF

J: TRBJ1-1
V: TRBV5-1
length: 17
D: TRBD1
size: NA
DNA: TGCGCCAGCAGCCTAGTGACAGGGGGCACTATTAACACTGAAGCTTTCTTT
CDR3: CASSLVTGGTINTEAFF

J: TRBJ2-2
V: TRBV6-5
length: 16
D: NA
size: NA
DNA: TGTGCCAGCAGTTATTGGGAGCCTAGTAACACCGGGGAGCTGTTTTTT
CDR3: CASSYWEPSNTGELFF

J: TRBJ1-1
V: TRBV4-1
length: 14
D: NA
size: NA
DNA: TGCGCCAGCAGCCCTAGGGGCGCTGGGTCTGAAGCTTTCTTT
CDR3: CASSPRGAGSEAFF

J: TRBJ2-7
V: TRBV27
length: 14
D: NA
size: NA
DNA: TGTGCCAGCAGTTTAGGGGCCCTTGGTTACGAGCAGTACTTC
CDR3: CASSLGALGYEQYF

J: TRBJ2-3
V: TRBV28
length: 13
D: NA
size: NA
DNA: TGTGCCACCTCGCTCAATAGCGCAGATACGCAGTATTTT
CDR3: CATSLNSADTQYF

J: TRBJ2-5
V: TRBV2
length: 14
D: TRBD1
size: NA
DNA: TGTGCCAGCAAGGGACAGGGGGGGGAAGAGACCCAGTACTTC
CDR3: CASKGQGGEETQYF

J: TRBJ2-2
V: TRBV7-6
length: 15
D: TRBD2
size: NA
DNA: TGTGCCAGCAGCTTAAACGGGGGGTACACCGGGGAGCTGTTTTTT
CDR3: CASSLNGGYTGELFF

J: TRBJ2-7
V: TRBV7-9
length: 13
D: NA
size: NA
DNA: TGTGCCAGCAGCGGACACCGAACCTACGAGCAGTACTTC
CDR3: CASSGHRTYEQYF

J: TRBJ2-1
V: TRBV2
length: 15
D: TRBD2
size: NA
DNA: TGTGCCAGCAGTCCCGGACTAGCGGGGGGCAATGAGCAGTTCTTC
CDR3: CASSPGLAGGNEQFF

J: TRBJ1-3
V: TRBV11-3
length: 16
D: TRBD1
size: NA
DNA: TGTGCCAGCAAGGAGCACAGGGGAATAGGCGGAAACACCATATATTTT
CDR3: CASKEHRGIGGNTIYF

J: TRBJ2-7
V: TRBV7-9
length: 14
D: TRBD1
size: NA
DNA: TGTGCCAGCAGCTCGACAGGGGCTCGGGACGAGCAGTACTTC
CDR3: CASSSTGARDEQYF

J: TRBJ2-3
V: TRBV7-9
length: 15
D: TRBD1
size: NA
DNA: TGTGCCAGCAGCTTTCTCCAGGGGGTGACAGATACGCAGTATTTT
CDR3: CASSFLQGVTDTQYF

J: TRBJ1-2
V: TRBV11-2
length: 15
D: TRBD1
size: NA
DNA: TGTGCCAGCAGCTCCGGACAGGGGCCGAACTATGGCTACACCTTC
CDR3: CASSSGQGPNYGYTF

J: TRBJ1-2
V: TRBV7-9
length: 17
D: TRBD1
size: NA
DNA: TGTGCCAGCAGCGCAGCAGGGGGCGGCGATAATAACTATGGCTACACCTTC
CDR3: CASSAAGGGDNNYGYTF

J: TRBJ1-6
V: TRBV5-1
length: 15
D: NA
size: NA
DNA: TGCGCCAGCAGCATAGGTCAGGGGATTTATTCACCCCTCCACTTT
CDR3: CASSIGQGIYSPLHF

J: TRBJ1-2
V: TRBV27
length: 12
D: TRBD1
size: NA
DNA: TGTGCCAGCACAGGGGGCGAGGATGGCTACACCTTC
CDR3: CASTGGEDGYTF

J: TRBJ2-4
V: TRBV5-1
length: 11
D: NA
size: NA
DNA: TGCGCCAGTCAAGGGGGAAACATTCAGTACTTC
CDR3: CASQGGNIQYF

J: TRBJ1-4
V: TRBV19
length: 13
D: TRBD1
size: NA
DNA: TGTGCCAGTGGTTGGGACAGGGGCGAAAAACTGTTTTTT
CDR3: CASGWDRGEKLFF

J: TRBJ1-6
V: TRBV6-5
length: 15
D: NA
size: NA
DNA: TGTGCCAGCAGCCCTAGTCAGCCCGATAATTCACCCCTCCACTTT
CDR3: CASSPSQPDNSPLHF

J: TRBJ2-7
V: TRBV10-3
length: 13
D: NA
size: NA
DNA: TGTGCCATCTCCCCTACTACGTCCTACGAGCAGTACTTC
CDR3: CAISPTTSYEQYF

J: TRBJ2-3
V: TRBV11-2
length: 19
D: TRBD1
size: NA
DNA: TGTGCCAGCAGCTTAGCTCCATTAGTCGGGACAGGGTGGCCAGATACGCAGTATTTT
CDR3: CASSLAPLVGTGWPDTQYF

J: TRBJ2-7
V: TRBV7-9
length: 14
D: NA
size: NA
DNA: TGTGCCAGCAGCTTACAGGCAACCTCCTACGAGCAGTACTTC
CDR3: CASSLQATSYEQYF

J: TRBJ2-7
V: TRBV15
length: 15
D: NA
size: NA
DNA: TGTGCCACCGGAGAAACACGGGTTAGCTCCTACGAGCAGTACTTC
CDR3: CATGETRVSSYEQYF

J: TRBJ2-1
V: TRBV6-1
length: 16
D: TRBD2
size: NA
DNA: TGTGCCAGCAGTGATTACGCTAGCGGGGGTAACAATGAGCAGTTCTTC
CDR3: CASSDYASGGNNEQFF

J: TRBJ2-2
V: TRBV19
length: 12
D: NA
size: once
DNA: TGTGCCAGTTCCGGAGAAACCGGGGAGCTGTTTTTT
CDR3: CASSGETGELFF

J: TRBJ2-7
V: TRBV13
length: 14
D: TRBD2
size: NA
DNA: TGTGCCAGCAGCTCTAGCGGGAGAAAATACGAGCAGTACTTC
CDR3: CASSSSGRKYEQYF

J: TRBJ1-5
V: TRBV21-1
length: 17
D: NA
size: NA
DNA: TGTGCCAGCAGCAGCGGACAGGGGGCATATAGCAATCAGCCCCAGCATTTT
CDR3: CASSSGQGAYSNQPQHF

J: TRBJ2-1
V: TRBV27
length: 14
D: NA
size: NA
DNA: TGTGCCAGCAGAACAGGGACACCCTACAATGAGCAGTTCTTC
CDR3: CASRTGTPYNEQFF

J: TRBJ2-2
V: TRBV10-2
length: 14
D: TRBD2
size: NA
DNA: TGCGCCAGCATACGGGAGGCGAACACCGGGGAGCTGTTTTTT
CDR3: CASIREANTGELFF

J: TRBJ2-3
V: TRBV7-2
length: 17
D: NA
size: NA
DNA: TGTGCCAGCAGCTTATGGGCCTTAGCGCCGTCCCGAGATACGCAGTATTTT
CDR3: CASSLWALAPSRDTQYF

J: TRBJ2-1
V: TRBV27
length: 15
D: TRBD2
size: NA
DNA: TGTGCCAGCACCCTAGCGGGGGGACTATACAATGAGCAGTTCTTC
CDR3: CASTLAGGLYNEQFF

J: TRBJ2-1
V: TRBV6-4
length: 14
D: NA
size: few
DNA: TGTGCCAGCAGTGACTCGAGCGGAGGGAATGAGCAGTTCTTC
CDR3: CASSDSSGGNEQFF

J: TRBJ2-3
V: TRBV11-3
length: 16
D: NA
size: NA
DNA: TGTGCCAGCAGCTTAGTCGTCGGGTCCTTGAGTGATACGCAGTATTTT
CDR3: CASSLVVGSLSDTQYF

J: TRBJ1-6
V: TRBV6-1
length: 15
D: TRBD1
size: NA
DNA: TGTGCCAGCAGGAGGACAGGGGGAGAACTTTCACCCCTCCACTTT
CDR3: CASRRTGGELSPLHF

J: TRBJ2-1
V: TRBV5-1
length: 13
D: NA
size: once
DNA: TGCGCCAGCACCCTCCAGGGGAGCCATGAGCAGTTCTTC
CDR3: CASTLQGSHEQFF

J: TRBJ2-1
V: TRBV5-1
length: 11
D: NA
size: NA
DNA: TGCGCCAGCAAAACAGGGTTTGAGCAGTTCTTC
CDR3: CASKTGFEQFF

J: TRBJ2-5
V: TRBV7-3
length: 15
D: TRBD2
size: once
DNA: TGTGCCAGCAGCTCAGGGACTAGCTTAGGAGAGACCCAGTACTTC
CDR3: CASSSGTSLGETQYF

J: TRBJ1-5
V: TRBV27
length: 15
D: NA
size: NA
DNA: TGTGCCAGCAGTTTGGCGGGGGATAGCAATCAGCCCCAGCATTTT
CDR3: CASSLAGDSNQPQHF

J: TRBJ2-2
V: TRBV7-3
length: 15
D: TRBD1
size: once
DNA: TGTGCCAGCAGCCCCGACAGGGGCCGAACCGGGGAGCTGTTTTTT
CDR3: CASSPDRGRTGELFF

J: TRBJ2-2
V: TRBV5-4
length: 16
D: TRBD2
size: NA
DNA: TGTGCCAGCAGCTGGGGACTAGCGGGAGTCGCCGGGGAGCTGTTTTTT
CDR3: CASSWGLAGVAGELFF

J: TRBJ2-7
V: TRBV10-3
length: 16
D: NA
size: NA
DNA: TGTGCCATCAGTGATGATGAACGAGGACAAGAATACGAGCAGTACTTC
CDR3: CAISDDERGQEYEQYF

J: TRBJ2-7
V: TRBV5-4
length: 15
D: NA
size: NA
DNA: TGTGCCAGCAGCTTGTTCCAGGCCCAAACCTACGAGCAGTACTTC
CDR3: CASSLFQAQTYEQYF

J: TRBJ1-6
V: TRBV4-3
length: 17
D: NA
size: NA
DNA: TGCGCCAGCAGCCAAGGATACAGGGACTCCTATAATTCACCCCTCCACTTT
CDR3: CASSQGYRDSYNSPLHF

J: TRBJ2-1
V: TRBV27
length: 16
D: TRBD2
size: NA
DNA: TGTGCCAGCAGTTTATTAGCGGGAGGCTCCTACAATGAGCAGTTCTTC
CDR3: CASSLLAGGSYNEQFF

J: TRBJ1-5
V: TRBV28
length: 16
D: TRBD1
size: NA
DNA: TGTGCCAGCAGCCGGGACAGATCTCTCCAAAATCAGCCCCAGCATTTT
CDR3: CASSRDRSLQNQPQHF

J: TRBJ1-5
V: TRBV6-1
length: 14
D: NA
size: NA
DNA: TGTGCCAGCAGTGAATCAGTGTTGGATCAGCCCCAGCATTTT
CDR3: CASSESVLDQPQHF

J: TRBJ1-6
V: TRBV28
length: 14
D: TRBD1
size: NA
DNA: TGTGCCAGCAGTCCGACAGGGGCGAATTCACCCCTCCACTTT
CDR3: CASSPTGANSPLHF

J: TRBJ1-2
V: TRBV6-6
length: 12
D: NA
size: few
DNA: TGTGCCAGCAAGCAGGATGACTATGGCTACACCTTC
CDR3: CASKQDDYGYTF

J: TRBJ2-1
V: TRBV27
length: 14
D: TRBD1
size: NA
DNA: TGTGCCAGCAGTCCCGGGACAGGGGGCAATGAGCAGTTCTTC
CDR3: CASSPGTGGNEQFF

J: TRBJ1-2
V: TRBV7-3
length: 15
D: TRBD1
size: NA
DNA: TGTGCCAGCAGCCGATCGGGACAGGGGGCTGATGGCTACACCTTC
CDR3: CASSRSGQGADGYTF

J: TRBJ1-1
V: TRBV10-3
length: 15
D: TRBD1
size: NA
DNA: TGTGCCATCAGTGACCCGGGACAGGGGGCCACTGAAGCTTTCTTT
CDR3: CAISDPGQGATEAFF

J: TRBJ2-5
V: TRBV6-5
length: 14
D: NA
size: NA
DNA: TGTGCCAGCAGTTACGGGGAGGCCCAAGAGACCCAGTACTTC
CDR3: CASSYGEAQETQYF

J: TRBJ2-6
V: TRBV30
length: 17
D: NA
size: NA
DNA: TGTGCCTGGAGTGTTATGCCTTCCGGAGGTGGGGCCAACGTCCTGACTTTC
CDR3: CAWSVMPSGGGANVLTF

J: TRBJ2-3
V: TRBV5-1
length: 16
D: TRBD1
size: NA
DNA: TGCGCCAGCAGCCCATGGGGACAGGGGGCTGAAGATACGCAGTATTTT
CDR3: CASSPWGQGAEDTQYF

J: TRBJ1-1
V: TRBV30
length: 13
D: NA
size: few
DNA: TGTGCCTGGAGTGTAGGGCAGGACTTTGAAGCTTTCTTT
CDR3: CAWSVGQDFEAFF

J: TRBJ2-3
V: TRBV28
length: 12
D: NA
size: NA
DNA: TGTGCCAGCAGTGGCAGCACAGATACGCAGTATTTT
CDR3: CASSGSTDTQYF